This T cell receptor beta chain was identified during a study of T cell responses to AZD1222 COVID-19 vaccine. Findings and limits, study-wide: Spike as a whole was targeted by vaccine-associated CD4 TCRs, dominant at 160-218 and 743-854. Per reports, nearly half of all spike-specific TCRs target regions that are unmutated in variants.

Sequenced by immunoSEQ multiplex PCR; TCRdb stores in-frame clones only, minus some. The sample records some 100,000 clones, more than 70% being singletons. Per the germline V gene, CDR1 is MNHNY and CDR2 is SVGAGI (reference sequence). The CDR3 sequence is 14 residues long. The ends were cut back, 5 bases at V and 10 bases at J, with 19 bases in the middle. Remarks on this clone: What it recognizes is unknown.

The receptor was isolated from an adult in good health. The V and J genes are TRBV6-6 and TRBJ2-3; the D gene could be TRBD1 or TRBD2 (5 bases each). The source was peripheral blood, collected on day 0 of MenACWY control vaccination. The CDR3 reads CASSTGDGLFPQYF. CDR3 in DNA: TGTGCCAGCAGTACCGGGGACGGTTTGTTCCCGCAGTATTTT.